This T cell receptor beta chain was profiled in a study of T cell responses to AZD1222 COVID-19 vaccine. Generated by immunoSEQ multiplex PCR, the TCRdb table keeps only in-frame clones and is missing some. The table includes about 140,000 clones, about 86% detected once. Findings of the study overall: Donors were chiefly white British, with a greater number of females, and clonal diversity was perhaps underestimated.

On this clone itself: Its matching antigen is unknown.

Germline lookup yields CDR1 SGHTA and CDR2 FQGNSA. After removal of 2 bases from V and 6 bases from J, the junction contained 9 bases not matched to a gene. The CDR3 has 16 residues. The specimen was peripheral blood, collected on day 0 of AZD1222 vaccination. The source of this sequence is an adult in good health. V and J are TRBV7-2 and TRBJ2-1; 8 bases align to TRBD2. The CDR3 is CASSLNGGRLFNEQFF. The DNA for the CDR3 is TGTGCCAGCAGCTTAAACGGCGGGAGGCTATTCAATGAGCAGTTCTTC.